These 17 T cell receptor beta chains came from one sample sequenced in a study of T cell responses to AZD1222 COVID-19 vaccine. The table came from immunoSEQ multiplex PCR; TCRdb's copy has only in-frame clones and leaves some out. The sample carries some 96,000 clones, roughly 83% recorded once. The source was peripheral blood, collected 28 days after the second AZD1222 dose. All receptors derive from an adult who received the AZD1222 COVID-19 vaccine.

The V and J genes are TRBV2 and TRBJ1-4; D gene unclear. CDR1 is SNHLY and CDR2 is FYNNEI in the germline V gene. The CDR3 spans 13 residues. V gave up 6 bases and J gave up 3 bases, with 8 bases separating them. The CDR3 sequence is CASRPPANEKLFF. DNA for the CDR3: TGTGCCAGCAGACCTCCGGCTAATGAAAAACTGTTTTTT.

This rearrangement joins TRBV5-1 to TRBJ2-1; TRBD2 agrees at 8 bases. CDR3 length: 16 amino acids. CDR1 and CDR2 from the germline V gene are SGHRS and YFSETQ. Germline trimming cut 4 bases from V and 9 bases from J; bases unmatched to any gene: 15. The CDR3 sequence: CASSPRAGGWSGEQFF. CDR3 DNA sequence: TGCGCCAGCAGCCCCAGGGCGGGAGGATGGAGTGGTGAGCAGTTCTTC.

The rearrangement uses TRBV6-5 and TRBJ2-1, with a tentative D call TRBD2 (5 bases). The CDR3 covers 14 residues. Trimming stripped 8 bases from V and 7 bases from J, with 18 bases between. Germline V gene data show CDR1 as MNHEY and CDR2 as SVGAGI. CDR3 sequence reads: CASRTNDGINEQFF. The CDR3 DNA reads as TGTGCCAGCCGAACCAACGACGGGATAAATGAGCAGTTCTTC.

J is TRBJ1-4 and V is TRBV5-1; TRBD1 aligns across 10 bases. Trimming at V came to 1 base and at J to 6 bases, leaving 3 bases not matched to a gene. CDR1 and CDR2 from the germline V gene are SGHRS and YFSETQ. This CDR3 has 15 residues. The CDR3 protein is CASSLRTGGHEKLFF. CDR3 bases: TGCGCCAGCAGCTTGCGGACAGGGGGGCATGAAAAACTGTTTTTT.

The rearrangement links TRBV7-3 to TRBJ2-1; 9 nucleotides agree with TRBD1. Germline CDR1 reads SGHTA; CDR2 reads FQGTGA. J lost 4 bases, V lost 1 base, and 14 bases had no gene match. This CDR3 comprises 19 residues. In DNA form, the CDR3 reads TGTGCCAGCAGCTTAAGGGCGGGGTCTAGGACAGGGGCATACAATGAGCAGTTCTTC. It is translated as CASSLRAGSRTGAYNEQFF. The full variable domain, in which reference TRBV7-3 and TRBJ2-1 provide the parts outside the CDR3, is GAGVSQTPSNKVTEKGKYVELRCDPISGHTALYWYRQSLGQGPEFLIYFQGTGAADDSGLPNDRFFAVRPEGSVSTLKIQRTERGDSAVYLCASSLRAGSRTGAYNEQFFGPGTRLTVL.

This sequence joins TRBV5-1 and TRBJ2-1; TRBD2 agrees at 8 bases. This CDR3 region has 14 residues. The V gene end was trimmed by 3 bases and the J gene end by 4 bases; junction bases not matched to a gene: 3. The germline CDR1 and CDR2 sequences are SGHRS and YFSETQ. The CDR3 sequence: CASSSGTRYNEQFF. Written as DNA, the CDR3 is TGCGCCAGCAGCTCCGGGACTAGGTACAATGAGCAGTTCTTC.

This chain links TRBV3-1 (or the pseudogene TRBV3-2) with TRBJ2-1; 8 positions match TRBD2. Germline V CDR1 and CDR2: LGHDT, YNNKEL (reference sequence). V shed 1 base and J 9 bases; nucleotides not matched to a gene: 5. CDR3 length: 14 residues. The CDR3 nucleotides are TGTGCCAGCAGCCAAGTACGGGGGGGCCTTGAGCAGTTCTTC. It specifies CASSQVRGGLEQFF.

This clone has just a few counts. V and J are TRBV5-1 and TRBJ2-3; D possibly corresponds to TRBD2 (6 bases). V was trimmed by 0 bases and J by 6 bases, leaving 14 bases between them. Per germline, CDR1 SGHRS and CDR2 YFSETQ. The CDR3 extends over 15 amino acids. CDR3 loop: CASSLEGTRGDTQYF. For the CDR3, the DNA is TGCGCCAGCAGCTTGGAGGGGACTCGGGGGGATACGCAGTATTTT. Full variable domain (missing parts from reference TRBV5-1 and TRBJ2-3): KAGVTQTPRYLIKTRGQQVTLSCSPISGHRSVSWYQQTPGQGLQFLFEYFSETQRNKGNFPGRFSGRQFSNSRSEMNVSTLELGDSALYLCASSLEGTRGDTQYFGPGTRLTVL.

The J gene is TRBJ1-2, the V gene TRBV10-2, with D perhaps TRBD1 (6 bases). The V and J ends lost 3 bases and 2 bases respectively, with 13 bases between them. Per the germline V gene, CDR1 is WSHSY and CDR2 is SAAADI. The CDR3 is 15 residues long. The CDR3 coding sequence is TGCGCCAGCAGTGACAGGGGCCAACTGAACTATGGCTACACCTTC. Amino acids: CASSDRGQLNYGYTF.

The chain employs TRBV4-1 and TRBJ2-1; D is possibly TRBD1 (7 bases). CDR1 and CDR2 (germline): MGHRA, YSYEKL. There are 15 residues in the CDR3. V was pared by 2 bases and J by 9 bases, with 17 bases between. Written as DNA, the CDR3 is TGCGCCAGCAGCCAACCGCGGGACAGATCACTTGAGCAGTTCTTC. Translated, it gives CASSQPRDRSLEQFF.

The V call is TRBV6-5, the J call TRBJ1-2; TRBD1 matches at 11 bases. The CDR3 is 14 amino acids. In germline, CDR1 is MNHEY, CDR2 SVGAGI. V gave up 5 bases and J gave up 6 bases; unmatched junction bases: 5. CDR3 in DNA: TGTGCCAGCAGTAAGGGACAGGGGGTGCATGGCTACACCTTC. Its protein product is CASSKGQGVHGYTF.

The chain combines TRBV3-1 (or the pseudogene TRBV3-2) with TRBJ1-3; D is unresolved. Germline V gene sequence: CDR1 LGHDT, CDR2 YNNKEL (reference sequence). Trimming took off 3 bases at V and 4 bases at J, with 7 bases between the two ends. CDR3 size: 13 residues. This chain's CDR3 is CASSQAQGNTIYF. In DNA, the CDR3 is TGTGCCAGCAGCCAGGCCCAGGGAAACACCATATATTTT.

The V call is TRBV13, the J call TRBJ1-1, with 7 bases fitting TRBD1. Germline V gene sequence: CDR1 PRHDT, CDR2 FYEKMQ (reference sequence). V shed 4 bases and J 4 bases; nucleotides not matched to a gene: 3. CDR3 length: 13 amino acids. For the CDR3, the DNA is TGTGCCAGCAGCTCCAACAGGGGCACTGAAGCTTTCTTT. It codes for CASSSNRGTEAFF.

The rearrangement joins TRBV14 to TRBJ1-2; D remains unclear. The CDR3 is 13 amino acids. Germline CDR1 reads SGHDN; CDR2 reads FVKESK. V lost 3 bases and J 3 bases, leaving 8 bases between the germline ends. CDR3 bases: TGTGCCAGCAGCCAGGTTGACTACTATGGCTACACCTTC. Protein product: CASSQVDYYGYTF.

The chain combines TRBV4-1 with TRBJ2-5; D not resolved. Trimming pared 4 bases from V and 2 bases from J, leaving 8 bases between. This CDR3 is built from 13 residues. CDR1 MGHRA and CDR2 YSYEKL come from the germline V gene. DNA of the CDR3: TGCGCCAGCAGCCTGACGGAACAAGAGACCCAGTACTTC. Protein: CASSLTEQETQYF.

The chain uses TRBV28 and TRBJ1-2; 9 bases agree with TRBD1. Germline-derived CDR1 and CDR2 are MDHEN and SYDVKM. The CDR3 has 15 residues. Trimming took 5 bases from V and 8 from J; bases not matched to a gene: 12. CDR3 bases: TGTGCCAGCAGTGTACCGACAGGGGGGATGGAGGGCTACACCTTC. Its translation: CASSVPTGGMEGYTF.

The rearrangement joins TRBV6-2 or TRBV6-3 to TRBJ2-7; 8 bases align to TRBD1. V was pared by 4 bases and J by 3 bases, with 5 bases of the junction left unmatched. Germline-derived CDR1 and CDR2 are MNHEY and SVGEGT. CDR3 length: 14 amino acids. The CDR3 bases are TGTGCCAGCAGTTGGACAGGGCTTAGCTACGAGCAGTACTTC. Translated, it gives CASSWTGLSYEQYF.